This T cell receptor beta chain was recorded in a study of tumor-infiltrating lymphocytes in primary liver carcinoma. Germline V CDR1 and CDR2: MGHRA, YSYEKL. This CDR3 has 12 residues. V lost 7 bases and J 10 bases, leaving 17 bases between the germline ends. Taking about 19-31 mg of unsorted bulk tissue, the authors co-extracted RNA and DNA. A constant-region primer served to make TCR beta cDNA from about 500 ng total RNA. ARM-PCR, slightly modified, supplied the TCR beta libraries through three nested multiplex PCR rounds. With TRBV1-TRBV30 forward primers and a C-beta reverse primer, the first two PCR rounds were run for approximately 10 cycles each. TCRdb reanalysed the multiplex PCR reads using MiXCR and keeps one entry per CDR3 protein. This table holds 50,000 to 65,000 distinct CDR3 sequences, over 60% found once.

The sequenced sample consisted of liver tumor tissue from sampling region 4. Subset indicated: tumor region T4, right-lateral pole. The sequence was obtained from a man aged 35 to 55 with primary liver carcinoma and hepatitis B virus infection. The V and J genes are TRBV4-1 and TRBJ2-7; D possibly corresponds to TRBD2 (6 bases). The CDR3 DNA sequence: TGCGCCAGCAAGGGGACTGGGGAAGACCAGTACTTC. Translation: CASKGTGEDQYF.